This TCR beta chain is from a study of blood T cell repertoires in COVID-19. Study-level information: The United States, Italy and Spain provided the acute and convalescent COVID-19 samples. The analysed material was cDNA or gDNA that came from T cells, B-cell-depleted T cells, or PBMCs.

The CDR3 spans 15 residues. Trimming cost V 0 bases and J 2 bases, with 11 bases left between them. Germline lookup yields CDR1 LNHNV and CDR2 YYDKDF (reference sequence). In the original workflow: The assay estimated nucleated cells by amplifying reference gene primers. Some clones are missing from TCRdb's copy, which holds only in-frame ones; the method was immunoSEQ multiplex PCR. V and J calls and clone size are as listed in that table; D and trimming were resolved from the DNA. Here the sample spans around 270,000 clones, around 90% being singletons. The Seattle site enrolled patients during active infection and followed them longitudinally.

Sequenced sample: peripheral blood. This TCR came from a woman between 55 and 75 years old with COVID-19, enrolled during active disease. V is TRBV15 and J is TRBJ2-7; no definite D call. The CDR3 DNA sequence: TGTGCCACCAGCAGAGATCATAATGGCCCCTACGAGCAGTACTTC. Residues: CATSRDHNGPYEQYF.